Listed here are 18 T cell receptor beta chains from one sample, sequenced in a study of patients and donors after allogeneic stem cell transplantation. TCRdb reprocessed the RT-PCR reads with MiXCR, giving one entry per CDR3 protein. The data contain over 400,000 distinct CDR3 sequences, around 15% of them singletons. Material: blood, either unsorted or a sorted T cell fraction (not recorded which). The receptors shown here come from a human donor who was either an allogeneic HSCT recipient or a stem cell or donor lymphocyte infusion donor (not recorded which). It is not recorded whose cells these are; they may come from a transplant donor.

This clonotype was seen a few times. The chain is built from TRBV30 and TRBJ2-5; D unclear. The CDR3 runs to 11 residues. Germline V gene lookup returns CDR1 GTSNPN and CDR2 SVGIG (reference sequence). Deletions cut 2 bases from V and 5 bases from J, with 6 bases between. Here the CDR3 reads CAWSPFETQYF. CDR3 nucleotides: TGTGCCTGGAGTCCCTTTGAGACCCAGTACTTC. The full variable domain, its missing parts supplied by reference TRBV30 and TRBJ2-5, is SQTIHQWPATLVQPVGSPLSLECTVEGTSNPNLYWYRQAAGRGLQLLFYSVGIGQISSEVPQNLSASRPQDRQFILSSKKLLLSDSGFYLCAWSPFETQYFGPGTRLLVL.

This chain uses TRBV3-1 with TRBJ1-6, with D unresolved. This CDR3 has 13 residues. CDR1 LGHDT and CDR2 YNNKEL come from the germline V gene (reference sequence). V was shortened by 1 base and J by 9 bases, with 7 bases between the two germline ends. The CDR3 spells CASSQGRSSPLHF. The CDR3 DNA is TGTGCCAGCAGCCAAGGTAGGAGTTCACCCCTCCACTTT.

This clonotype appeared a few times. The chain carries TRBV4-3 and TRBJ1-2; 10 bases line up with TRBD1. Per the germline V gene, CDR1 is LGHNA and CDR2 is YSLEER. Unmatched junction bases numbered 7, after V lost 5 bases and J lost 4 bases. The CDR3 runs 15 residues. CDR3 DNA: TGCGCCAGCAGCGGACGGGACAGGGGATCCTATGGCTACACCTTC. Protein sequence: CASSGRDRGSYGYTF.

This clonotype has just a few counts. Here the CDR3 reads CASTAGVGYTDTQYF. Here the CDR3 DNA reads TGTGCCAGCACCGCAGGGGTCGGGTACACAGATACGCAGTATTTT. This chain uses TRBV12-3 or TRBV12-4 with TRBJ2-3, with a weak D call TRBD1 (6 bases). The CDR3 consists of 15 residues. V was pared by 7 bases and J by 2 bases, with 16 bases between.

This rearrangement joins TRBV27 to TRBJ2-5; tentatively, D is TRBD1 (6 bases). V was pared by 3 bases and J by 6 bases, with 11 bases between. Germline lookup yields CDR1 MNHEY and CDR2 SMNVEV (reference sequence). This CDR3 is built from 13 residues. The CDR3 region is CASSFNREKTQYF. For the CDR3, the DNA is TGTGCCAGCAGTTTTAACAGGGAGAAGACCCAGTACTTC.

V gene TRBV6-5 combines with J gene TRBJ1-1; D is unresolved. The V gene's germline CDR1 is MNHEY and CDR2 SVGAGI. V lost 2 bases and J lost 4, with 17 bases in between. The CDR3 totals 16 residues. Written as DNA, the CDR3 is TGTGCCAGCAGTTACGCCGGGAGGGTGGGGAGCACTGAAGCTTTCTTT. Translated, it gives CASSYAGRVGSTEAFF.

This chain links TRBV27 with TRBJ2-1, with 9 bases aligning to TRBD2. This CDR3 region has 15 residues. The germline V gene encodes CDR1 MNHEY and CDR2 SMNVEV (reference sequence). Trimming removed 1 base from V and 6 bases from J; junction bases left unmatched: 4. The CDR3 is CASSLYAGGPNEQFF. The CDR3 DNA sequence: TGTGCCAGCAGTTTATATGCGGGAGGGCCCAATGAGCAGTTCTTC.

This clonotype was counted ten times or more. The V gene is TRBV5-1, the J gene TRBJ2-4; no clear D. The ends were cut back, 3 bases at V and 14 bases at J, with 12 bases in the middle. The CDR3 contains 11 residues. The germline V gene encodes CDR1 SGHRS and CDR2 YFSETQ. DNA of the CDR3: TGCGCCAGCAGCTCCCGAAGGTGTGAGTACTTC. Residues: CASSSRRCEYF.

This clonotype has just a few counts. The CDR3 is CASSPPPTGELFF. The CDR3 nucleotides read TGCGCCAGCAGCCCCCCGCCGACCGGGGAGCTGTTTTTT. The J gene is TRBJ2-2, the V gene TRBV5-1; no firm D call. Trimming cost V 4 bases and J 5 bases, with 9 bases left between them. This CDR3 spans 13 amino acids. Germline V gives CDR1 SGHRS, CDR2 YFSETQ.

This clonotype was counted ten times or more. The rearrangement uses TRBV5-1 and TRBJ2-1; a weak D match, TRBD1 (6 bases). The CDR3 totals 15 residues. V was shortened by 0 bases and J by 4 bases, with 11 bases between the two germline ends. The germline CDR1 and CDR2 sequences are SGHRS and YFSETQ. In DNA, the CDR3 is TGCGCCAGCAGCTTGGGACAGGTCATATACAATGAGCAGTTCTTC. It translates to CASSLGQVIYNEQFF.

This clonotype was observed a handful of times. This chain joins TRBV11-2 and TRBJ1-5; a weak D match, TRBD1 (5 bases). There are 19 residues in the CDR3. Germline lookup yields CDR1 SGHAT and CDR2 FQNNGV. V was cut by 1 base and J by 2 bases, with 21 bases left in between. The DNA for the CDR3 is TGTGCCAGCAGCTTAGTATGGGCGAAGGGGCCTGGCGGCAATCAGCCCCAGCATTTT. Protein product: CASSLVWAKGPGGNQPQHF. Based on the CDR3 plus reference TRBV11-2 and TRBJ1-5, the full variable domain is EAGVAQSPRYKIIEKRQSVAFWCNPISGHATLYWYQQILGQGPKLLIQFQNNGVVDDSQLPKDRFSAERLKGVDSTLKIQPAKLEDSAVYLCASSLVWAKGPGGNQPQHFGDGTRLSIL.

The sample holds a few counts of this clonotype. DNA of the CDR3: TGTGCCAGCAGCACCTGGGCGAGACTAACGGGCTCCGAGCAGTACTTC. As protein: CASSTWARLTGSEQYF. This sequence joins TRBV11-2 and TRBJ2-7, with D perhaps matching TRBD2 (5 bases). V shed 5 bases and J shed 6 bases, with 23 bases lying between them. This CDR3 is built from 16 residues. CDR1 is SGHAT and CDR2 is FQNNGV in the germline V gene.

The rearrangement joins TRBV27 to TRBJ2-5; 9 bases fit TRBD2. The CDR3 has 16 amino acids. V was pared by 8 bases and J by 7 bases, with 17 bases of the junction left unmatched. The V gene's germline CDR1 is MNHEY and CDR2 SMNVEV (reference sequence). CDR3 sequence: CASRSWPSGALGTQYF. CDR3 bases: TGTGCCAGCCGGTCGTGGCCTAGCGGGGCCCTAGGGACCCAGTACTTC.

The table lists this clonotype with a few counts. The chain joins TRBV3-1 to TRBJ1-6; the D is unclear. This CDR3 contains 12 residues. The germline CDR1 and CDR2 sequences are LGHDT and YNNKEL (reference sequence). Trimming pared 4 bases from V and 9 bases from J, leaving 7 bases between. In DNA form, the CDR3 reads TGTGCCAGCAGCCCGGGAGGTTCACCCCTCCACTTT. Encoded protein: CASSPGGSPLHF.

V is TRBV2 and J is TRBJ2-7, with 7 nucleotides matching TRBD1. This CDR3 contains 15 residues. After removal of 8 bases from V and 12 bases from J, the junction contained 22 bases not matched to a gene. Germline CDR1 and CDR2: SNHLY and FYNNEI. CDR3: CASGKTSRGQNVPYF. As DNA, the CDR3 is TGTGCCAGCGGAAAGACTTCCCGGGGACAGAATGTCCCGTACTTC.

This clonotype was found a few times. This sequence joins TRBV4-1 and TRBJ1-1, with D hard to call. The CDR3 has 18 amino acids. The V end was cut by 2 bases, the J end by 2 bases, with 21 bases between. Germline V gives CDR1 MGHRA, CDR2 YSYEKL. CDR3 nucleotide sequence: TGCGCCAGCAGCCAACCCCCTCCCCGGCTCAACAGAAACACTGAAGCTTTCTTT. Its protein is CASSQPPPRLNRNTEAFF.

This rearrangement joins TRBV7-2 to TRBJ2-1; maybe TRBD2 (6 bases). CDR1 is SGHTA and CDR2 is FQGNSA in the germline V gene. V lost 5 bases and J lost 9, with 20 bases in between. CDR3 size: 15 residues. CDR3 nucleotide sequence: TGTGCCAGCAGCGGGACTCCCCTGGGTCGCGGTGAGCAGTTCTTC. It translates to CASSGTPLGRGEQFF.

This clonotype was observed a handful of times. This chain uses TRBV6-5 with TRBJ2-1; a possible D gene is TRBD2 (5 bases). Trimming pared 4 bases from V and 14 bases from J, leaving 21 bases between. The CDR3 length is 14 residues. In germline, CDR1 is MNHEY, CDR2 SVGAGI. In DNA, the CDR3 is TGTGCCAGCAGTTTTTCCAACCAAGGGCCGAGGGAGTTCTTC. Encoded protein: CASSFSNQGPREFF.